The present T cell receptor (beta chain) was sequenced within a study of regulatory T cells in long-lasting Graves disease. Arm-PCR of CDR3 regions with iRepertoire HTBI primers generated TCR beta libraries. TCRdb called the multiplex PCR reads again in MiXCR, with one record for every CDR3 protein. The top ten clones hold 20% to 25% of a sample with fewer than 550,000 distinct CDR3 sequences, more than 15% of them seen once. Regarding time point: newly diagnosed GD, antithyroid drugs for less than 3 months. Extracted RNA from PBMCs served as the source of the TCR library. Per the germline V gene, CDR1 is SGHRS and CDR2 is YFSETQ. V was cut by 3 bases and J by 3 bases, with 24 bases left in between. There are 18 residues in the CDR3. The same data also contributed to another study, on T cells in Graves' hyperthyroidism and ophthalmopathy.

The material was peripheral blood mononuclear cells (PBMCs), obtained at new diagnosis, from a patient treated with antithyroid drugs. The chain combines TRBV5-1 with TRBJ2-5; a weak D match, TRBD2 (6 bases). The receptor comes from a woman aged 40 to 65 with Graves disease. The CDR3 sequence is CASSSGVWERAVKETQYF. The CDR3 region has the DNA TGCGCCAGCAGCTCGGGGGTATGGGAAAGGGCCGTCAAAGAGACCCAGTACTTC. Full variable domain (missing parts from reference TRBV5-1 and TRBJ2-5): KAGVTQTPRYLIKTRGQQVTLSCSPISGHRSVSWYQQTPGQGLQFLFEYFSETQRNKGNFPGRFSGRQFSNSRSEMNVSTLELGDSALYLCASSSGVWERAVKETQYFGPGTRLLVL.